One sample yielded the 17 T cell receptor beta chains listed below, sequenced in a study of long-term antiretroviral therapy in people with HIV. Investigators performed immunoSEQ version v3.0 at survey level. TCRdb's copy holds only in-frame clones and misses some; the assay was immunoSEQ multiplex PCR. The sample lists tens of thousands of clones, 85% occurring once. Sequencing was performed on unsorted PBMCs, taken just over 2.7 years before starting antiretroviral therapy. The receptor set was obtained from a woman under 40 with HIV.

The chain is built from TRBV5-5 and TRBJ1-3; D might be TRBD1 (6 bases). Trimming shortened V by 1 base and J by 4 bases, and 15 bases separated the two germline ends. The CDR3 is 16 residues long. Germline-derived CDR1 and CDR2 are SGHKS and YYEKEE (reference sequence). CDR3 in amino acids: CASSLPITGYGNTIYF. CDR3 in DNA: TGTGCCAGCAGCTTGCCCATTACAGGGTACGGAAACACCATATATTTT.

This clone turned up a few times. Other DNA sequences in the sample encode the same CDR3. The chain combines TRBV15 with TRBJ1-5, with no clear D. The germline gives CDR1 LNHNV, CDR2 YYDKDF (reference sequence). The CDR3 is 15 residues long. V was cut by 0 bases and J by 3 bases, with 9 bases left in between. The CDR3 protein is CATSRDKGYNQPQHF. The CDR3 coding sequence is TGTGCCACCAGCAGAGATAAGGGATACAATCAGCCCCAGCATTTT.

The gene calls are TRBV5-1 and TRBJ1-2; TRBD1 aligns across 9 bases. Germline CDR1 is SGHRS and CDR2 is YFSETQ. The CDR3 totals 14 residues. After removal of 4 bases from V and 3 bases from J, the junction contained 4 bases not matched to a gene. The CDR3 DNA sequence: TGCGCCAGCAGCCCACAGGGGGCATACTATGGCTACACCTTC. This sequence encodes CASSPQGAYYGYTF. The full variable domain, in which reference TRBV5-1 and TRBJ1-2 provide the parts outside the CDR3, is KAGVTQTPRYLIKTRGQQVTLSCSPISGHRSVSWYQQTPGQGLQFLFEYFSETQRNKGNFPGRFSGRQFSNSRSEMNVSTLELGDSALYLCASSPQGAYYGYTFGSGTRLTVV.

This sequence joins TRBV7-3 and TRBJ1-6; D remains ambiguous. Germline V gene lookup returns CDR1 SGHTA and CDR2 FQGTGA. The V end was cut by 2 bases, the J end by 11 bases, with 10 bases between. This CDR3 is 13 amino acids long. The CDR3 is CASSLAPPAPLHF. The CDR3 nucleotides read TGTGCCAGCAGCTTAGCCCCCCCCGCACCCCTCCACTTT.

The chain links TRBV7-3 to TRBJ2-1, with D possibly TRBD2 on 7 matching bases. The germline V and J ends were trimmed by 1 base and 5 bases, with 12 bases remaining between them. CDR1 is SGHTA, CDR2 FQGTGA, per germline. The CDR3 length is 15 residues. CDR3 DNA sequence: TGTGCCAGCAGCTTAAGTGGGGGGGCTCACAATGAGCAGTTCTTC. This codes for CASSLSGGAHNEQFF.

The rearrangement uses TRBV6-5 and TRBJ1-1, with no clear D. Trimming shortened V by 0 bases and J by 0 bases, and 11 bases separated the two germline ends. The germline V gene has CDR1 MNHEY and CDR2 SVGAGI. This CDR3 has 16 amino acids. In DNA form, the CDR3 reads TGTGCCAGCAGTTACTCGCACAGTAGGATGAACACTGAAGCTTTCTTT. Translated, it gives CASSYSHSRMNTEAFF.

The chain recombines TRBV19 with TRBJ2-5, with D hard to call. The V end lost 5 bases, the J end lost 5 bases, and 27 bases lay between the germline ends. The CDR3 sequence is 18 residues long. Germline V gene lookup returns CDR1 LNHDA and CDR2 SQIVND (reference sequence). This chain's CDR3 is CASSPTLMGSWGGETQYF. The CDR3 region has the DNA TGTGCCAGTAGTCCCACCCTCATGGGCTCATGGGGTGGGGAGACCCAGTACTTC.

This clone came up once. The chain links TRBV15 to TRBJ2-1, with 9 bases matching TRBD1. The CDR3 runs 16 residues. Germline CDR1 reads LNHNV; CDR2 reads YYDKDF (reference sequence). The V gene end was trimmed by 4 bases and the J gene end by 0 bases; junction bases not matched to a gene: 4. The CDR3 DNA is TGTGCCACCAGCAAGGGGACAGGGTACTCCTACAATGAGCAGTTCTTC. Its translation: CATSKGTGYSYNEQFF.

CDR3 amino acids: CASSRDRVTGELFF. In nucleotides, the CDR3 is TGTGCCAGCAGCCGGGACAGGGTCACCGGGGAGCTGTTTTTT. This sequence joins TRBV7-9 and TRBJ2-2; TRBD1 agrees at 9 bases. The germline CDR1 and CDR2 sequences are SEHNR and FQNEAQ (reference sequence). The CDR3 is 14 amino acids. With V trimmed by 5 bases and J by 4 bases, 2 bases remained unmatched.

This clone was counted once. This chain connects TRBV11-3 to TRBJ1-2, with 7 bases that match TRBD1. CDR1 is SGHNT, CDR2 YENEEA, per germline. The ends lost 3 bases at V and 1 base at J; junction bases unmatched: 8. The CDR3 has 16 residues. Here the CDR3 reads CASSLDRSANNYGYTF. The CDR3 bases are TGTGCCAGCAGCTTGGACAGGAGTGCAAATAACTATGGCTACACCTTC.

This chain joins TRBV15 and TRBJ1-5; maybe TRBD1 (5 bases). The V gene's germline CDR1 is LNHNV and CDR2 YYDKDF (reference sequence). There are 15 residues in the CDR3. Deletions cut 0 bases from V and 3 bases from J, with 9 bases between. CDR3 residues: CATSRDTGPNQPQHF. The DNA for the CDR3 is TGTGCCACCAGCAGAGACACAGGTCCCAATCAGCCCCAGCATTTT.

The J gene is TRBJ1-1, the V gene TRBV14; TRBD1 aligns across 11 bases. J gave up 3 bases and V 6 bases, and 6 bases lay outside the gene matches. The V gene's germline CDR1 is SGHDN and CDR2 FVKESK. This CDR3 is 15 amino acids long. CDR3 sequence reads: CASRGGQGAYTEAFF. The DNA of the CDR3 is TGTGCCAGCAGGGGAGGACAGGGGGCTTACACTGAAGCTTTCTTT.

Regarding this clone: The same CDR3 is also encoded by other DNA sequences in this sample. This rearrangement joins TRBV10-2 to TRBJ2-1; the D is unclear. Germline-derived CDR1 and CDR2 are WSHSY and SAAADI. The CDR3 sequence is 14 residues long. V gave up 6 bases and J gave up 0 bases, with 9 bases separating them. The CDR3 nucleotides read TGCGCCAGCAGCCCAGATAGCTCCTACAATGAGCAGTTCTTC. Protein: CASSPDSSYNEQFF.

The chain couples TRBV6-5 to TRBJ1-2; the match to TRBD1 covers 7 bases. The CDR3 loop spans 14 amino acids. Germline CDR1 is MNHEY and CDR2 is SVGAGI. The trim removed 6 bases at V and 5 bases at J, leaving 9 bases unmatched. The CDR3 DNA follows: TGTGCCAGCAGCCAACAGACAGGGACGTATGGCTACACCTTC. It specifies CASSQQTGTYGYTF.

The chain couples TRBV30 to TRBJ1-1; the D is unclear. V lost 1 base, J lost 6 bases, and 15 bases lay in between. Germline V gene sequence: CDR1 GTSNPN, CDR2 SVGIG (reference sequence). The CDR3 runs to 14 residues. CDR3 in amino acids: CAWSGWRDSAEAFF. The DNA for the CDR3 is TGTGCCTGGAGTGGGTGGCGGGATTCTGCTGAAGCTTTCTTT.

The chain has TRBV6-5 and TRBJ1-2; D is unresolved. There are 15 residues in the CDR3. V was pared by 0 bases and J by 0 bases, with 8 bases between. CDR1 MNHEY and CDR2 SVGAGI come from the germline V gene. The CDR3: CASSYSRATNYGYTF. Written as DNA, the CDR3 is TGTGCCAGCAGTTACTCGAGGGCTACTAACTATGGCTACACCTTC.

This clone showed up just once. The rearrangement uses TRBV5-1 and TRBJ1-4, with 10 bases aligning to TRBD1. Germline assignment: CDR1 SGHRS and CDR2 YFSETQ. This CDR3 contains 16 residues. With V trimmed by 2 bases and J by 4 bases, 5 bases remained unmatched. The CDR3 DNA follows: TGCGCCAGCAGCTTAGGAAGGGACAGGGGTAATGAAAAACTGTTTTTT. Protein sequence: CASSLGRDRGNEKLFF.